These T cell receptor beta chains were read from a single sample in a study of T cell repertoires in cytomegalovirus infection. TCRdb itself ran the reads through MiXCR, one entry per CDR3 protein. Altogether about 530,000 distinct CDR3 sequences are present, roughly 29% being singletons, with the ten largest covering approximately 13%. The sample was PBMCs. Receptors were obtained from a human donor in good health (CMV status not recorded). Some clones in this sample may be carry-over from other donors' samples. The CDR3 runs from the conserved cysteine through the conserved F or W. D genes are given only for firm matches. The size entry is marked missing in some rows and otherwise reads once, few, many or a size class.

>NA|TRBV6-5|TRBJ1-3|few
TGTGCCAGCAGTTACTCTATCTCAGACAGAGACTCTGGAAACACCATATATTTT
CASSYSISDRDSGNTIYF
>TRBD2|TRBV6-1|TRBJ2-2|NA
TGTGCCAGCTTGGACAGACTAGCGGGAGGGCTGGACAAGACCGGGGAGCTGTTTTTT
CASLDRLAGGLDKTGELFF
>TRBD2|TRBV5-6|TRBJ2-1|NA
TGTGCCAGCAGCCTGGGACTAGCGGGACCCTTTGGGGAGCAGTTCTTC
CASSLGLAGPFGEQFF
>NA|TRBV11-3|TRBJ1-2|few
TGTGCCAGCAGCTTAGAGCGACTGGGGGCGGCAAGCCCATATGGCTACACCTTC
CASSLERLGAASPYGYTF
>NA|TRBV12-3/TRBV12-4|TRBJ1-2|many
TGTGCCAGCAGGAGGAAGACAGAAAACTATGGCTACACCTTC
CASRRKTENYGYTF
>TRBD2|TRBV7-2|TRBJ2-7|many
TGTGCCAGCAGCCTGGGACTAGCGGGAAGAATCAACTACGAGCAGTACTTC
CASSLGLAGRINYEQYF
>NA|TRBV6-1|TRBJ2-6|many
TGTGCCAGCAGTGAGGGAGGCGGATCTGGGGCCAACGTCCTGACTTTC
CASSEGGGSGANVLTF
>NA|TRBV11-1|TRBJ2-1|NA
TGTGCCAGCAGCCTCTTGGGGCGCACATACAATGAGCAGTTCTTC
CASSLLGRTYNEQFF
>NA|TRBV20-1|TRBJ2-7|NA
TGCAGTGCTAGAGCCGCAGGGAACTGGTACGAGCAGTACTTC
CSARAAGNWYEQYF
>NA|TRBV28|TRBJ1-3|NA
TGTGCCAGCAGCGAAAGCGTGGGGATCCCTGGAAACACCATATATTTT
CASSESVGIPGNTIYF
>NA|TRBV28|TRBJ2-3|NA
TGTGCCAGCAACCAAGGTGGGAGAACAGATACGCAGTATTTT
CASNQGGRTDTQYF
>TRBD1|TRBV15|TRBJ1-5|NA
TGTGCCACCAGCGGAGGACAGGGTGGTCAGCCCCAGCATTTT
CATSGGQGGQPQHF
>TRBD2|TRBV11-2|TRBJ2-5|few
TGTGCCAGCAGAGGACTAGCGGGAGGGCCTCGGGAGACCCAGTACTTC
CASRGLAGGPRETQYF
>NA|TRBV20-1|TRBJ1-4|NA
TGCAGTGCTAGCCGTCGGGGCGGAGATGAAAAACTGTTTTTT
CSASRRGGDEKLFF
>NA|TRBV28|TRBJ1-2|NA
TGTGCCAGCACCCCAAGCGGATTATATGGCTACACCTTC
CASTPSGLYGYTF
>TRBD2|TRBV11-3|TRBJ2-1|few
TGTGCCAGCAGCTTAGGGCTTGCGCAGCGGGAGTTTGATGAGCAGTTCTTC
CASSLGLAQREFDEQFF
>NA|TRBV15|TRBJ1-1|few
TGTGCCACCAGTCTTCAGGCGGGAATGAACACTGAAGCTTTCTTT
CATSLQAGMNTEAFF
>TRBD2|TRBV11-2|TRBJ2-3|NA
TGTGCCAGCAGCCATGGACTAGCGGGACGTTTGAAGGATACGCAGTATTTT
CASSHGLAGRLKDTQYF
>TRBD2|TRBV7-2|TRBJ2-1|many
TGTGCCAGCAGCTTAACTCGGACTAGCGGGAGAAATTACAATGAGCAGTTCTTC
CASSLTRTSGRNYNEQFF
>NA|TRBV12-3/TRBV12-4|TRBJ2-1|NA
TGTGCCAGCAGTCCTCGTTGGGGGAATCATGAGCAGTTCTTC
CASSPRWGNHEQFF
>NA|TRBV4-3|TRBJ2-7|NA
TGCGCCAGCAGCCAAGACGGAGACTACGAGCAGTACTTC
CASSQDGDYEQYF
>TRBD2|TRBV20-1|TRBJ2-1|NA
TGCAGTGCTGCCGGGACTAGCGGGACCTCTTCCTACAATGAGCAGTTCTTC
CSAAGTSGTSSYNEQFF
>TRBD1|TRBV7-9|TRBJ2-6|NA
TGTGCCAGCAGCCCCGACAGGGGCTCTGGGGCCAACGTCCTGACTTTC
CASSPDRGSGANVLTF
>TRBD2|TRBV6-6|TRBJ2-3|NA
TGTGCCAGCAGACCGGGCCAAGCGGGAGGGCCCGGAGATACGCAGTATTTT
CASRPGQAGGPGDTQYF
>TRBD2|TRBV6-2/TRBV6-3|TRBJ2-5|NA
TGTGCCAGCACCTTGGGACTAGCCAGGGGAGAGACCCAGTACTTC
CASTLGLARGETQYF
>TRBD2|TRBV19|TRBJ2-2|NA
TGTGCCAGTAGTCAAGTGACGGGAGGACCCGGGGAGCTGTTTTTT
CASSQVTGGPGELFF
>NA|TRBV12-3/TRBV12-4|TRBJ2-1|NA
TGTGCCAGCAGTGAACAGGGGAGGGGTGAGCAGTTCTTC
CASSEQGRGEQFF
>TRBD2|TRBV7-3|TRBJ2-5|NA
TGTGCCAGCAGACTCCCAGCGGGAGGAGACCGGGAGACCCAGTACTTC
CASRLPAGGDRETQYF
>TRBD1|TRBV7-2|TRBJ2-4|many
TGTGCCAGCAGCTTAGGGAGGACAGGGAAGTACTTC
CASSLGRTGKYF
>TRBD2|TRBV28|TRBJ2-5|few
TGTGCCAGCAGTATAACACGAGCGGGAGTAGAGACCCAGTACTTC
CASSITRAGVETQYF
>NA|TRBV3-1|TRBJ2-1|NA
TGTGCCAGCAGCCAAGGAGCGGCAAATGAGCAGTTCTTC
CASSQGAANEQFF
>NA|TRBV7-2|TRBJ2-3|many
TGTGCCAGCAGCTTAGCTTCAAACAGACCTAGCACAGATACGCAGTATTTT
CASSLASNRPSTDTQYF
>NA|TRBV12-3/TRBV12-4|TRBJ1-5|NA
TGTGCCAGCAGTTTCGTCGGGCCCCAGCATTTT
CASSFVGPQHF
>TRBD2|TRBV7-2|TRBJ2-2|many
TGTGCCAGCAGCCTTGACGGGAGGTCGACCACCGGGGAGCTGTTTTTT
CASSLDGRSTTGELFF
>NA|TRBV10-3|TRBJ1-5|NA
TGTGCCATCAGAGAAGAAGACAGGTTGGGGCAGCCCCAGCATTTT
CAIREEDRLGQPQHF
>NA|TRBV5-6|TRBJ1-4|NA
TGTGCCAGCAGCTCACTCGCAACTAATGAAAAACTGTTTTTT
CASSSLATNEKLFF
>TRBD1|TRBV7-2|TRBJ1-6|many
TGTGCCAGCAGCTTAGATACAGGGGGTTCACCCCTCCACTTT
CASSLDTGGSPLHF
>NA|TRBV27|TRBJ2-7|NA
TGTGCCAGCAGTTTAGCTCTCGACGAGCAGTACTTC
CASSLALDEQYF
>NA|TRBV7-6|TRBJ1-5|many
TGTGCCAGCAGCTTATACACAAATCAGCCCCAGCATTTT
CASSLYTNQPQHF
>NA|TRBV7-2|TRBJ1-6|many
TGTGCCAGCAGCTTAGAACAGGGCCATAATTCACCCCTCCACTTT
CASSLEQGHNSPLHF
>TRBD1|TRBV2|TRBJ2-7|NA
TGTGCCAGCACCGTGACAGGGGGCTACGAGCAGTACTTC
CASTVTGGYEQYF
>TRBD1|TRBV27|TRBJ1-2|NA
TGTGCCAGCAGTTTTTACGGGCAAGGACAGGGGTACTATGGCTACACCTTC
CASSFYGQGQGYYGYTF
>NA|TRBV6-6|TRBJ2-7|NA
TGTGCCAGCAGCCGAGGCGGGGGCGGGGTATACGAGCAGTACTTC
CASSRGGGGVYEQYF
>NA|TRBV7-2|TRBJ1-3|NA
TGTGCCAGCAGCATCAGCGCCGAAAACACCATATATTTT
CASSISAENTIYF
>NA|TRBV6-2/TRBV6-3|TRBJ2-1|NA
TGTGCCAGCACGGGACTCGACAATGAGCAGTTCTTC
CASTGLDNEQFF